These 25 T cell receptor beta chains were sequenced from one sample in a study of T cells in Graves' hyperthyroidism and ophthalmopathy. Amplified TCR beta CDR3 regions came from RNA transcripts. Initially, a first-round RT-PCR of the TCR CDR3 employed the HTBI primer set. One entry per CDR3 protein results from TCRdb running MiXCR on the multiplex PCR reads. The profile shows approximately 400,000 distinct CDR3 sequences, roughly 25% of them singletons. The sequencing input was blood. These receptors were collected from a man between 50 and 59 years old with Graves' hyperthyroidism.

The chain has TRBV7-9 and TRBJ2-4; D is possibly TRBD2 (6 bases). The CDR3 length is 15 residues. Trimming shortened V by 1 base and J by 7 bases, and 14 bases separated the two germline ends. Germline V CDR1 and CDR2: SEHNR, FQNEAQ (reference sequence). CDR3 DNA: TGTGCCAGCAGCTTAGGAGACGGGGGAAGGAACATTCAGTACTTC. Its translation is CASSLGDGGRNIQYF.

This CDR3 reads CASSGQATNEKLFF. The CDR3, as DNA: TGTGCCAGCAGTGGACAGGCAACTAATGAAAAACTGTTTTTT. The chain joins TRBV2 to TRBJ1-4, with D maybe TRBD1 (6 bases). Trimming took 4 bases from V and 0 from J, leaving 6 bases between them. Germline lookup yields CDR1 SNHLY and CDR2 FYNNEI. The length of the CDR3 is 14 residues.

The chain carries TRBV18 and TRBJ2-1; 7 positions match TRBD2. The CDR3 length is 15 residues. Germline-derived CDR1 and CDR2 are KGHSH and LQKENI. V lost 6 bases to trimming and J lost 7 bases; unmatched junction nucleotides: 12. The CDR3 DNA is TGTGCCAGCTCCCCCTCCGGGACTACGGGGAATGAGCAGTTCTTC. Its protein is CASSPSGTTGNEQFF. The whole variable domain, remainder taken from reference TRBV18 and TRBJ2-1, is NAGVMQNPRHLVRRRGQEARLRCSPMKGHSHVYWYRQLPEEGLKFMVYLQKENIIDESGMPKERFSAEFPKEGPSILRIQQVVRGDSAAYFCASSPSGTTGNEQFFGPGTRLTVL.

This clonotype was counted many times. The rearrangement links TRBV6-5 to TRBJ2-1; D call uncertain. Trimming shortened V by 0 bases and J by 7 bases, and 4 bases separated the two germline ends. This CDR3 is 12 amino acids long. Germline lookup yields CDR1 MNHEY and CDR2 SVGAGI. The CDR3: CASSYSGNEQFF. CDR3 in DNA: TGTGCCAGCAGTTACTCAGGGAATGAGCAGTTCTTC.

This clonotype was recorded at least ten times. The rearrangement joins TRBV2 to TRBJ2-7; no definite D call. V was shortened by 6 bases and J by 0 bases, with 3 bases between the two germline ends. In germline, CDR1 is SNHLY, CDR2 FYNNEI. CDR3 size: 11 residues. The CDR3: CASRHSYEQYF. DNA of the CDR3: TGTGCCAGCAGACACTCCTACGAGCAGTACTTC.

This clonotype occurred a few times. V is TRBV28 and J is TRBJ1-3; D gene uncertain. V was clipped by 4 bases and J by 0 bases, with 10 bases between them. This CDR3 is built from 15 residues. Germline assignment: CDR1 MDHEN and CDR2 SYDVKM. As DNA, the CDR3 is TGTGCCAGCAGTTCGGTGGTGCTCTCTGGAAACACCATATATTTT. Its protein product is CASSSVVLSGNTIYF.

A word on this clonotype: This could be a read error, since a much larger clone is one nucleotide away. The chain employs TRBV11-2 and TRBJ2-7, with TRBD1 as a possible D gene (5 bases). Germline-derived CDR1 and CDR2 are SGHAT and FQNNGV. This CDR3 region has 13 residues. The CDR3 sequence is CASERGRTYGQYF. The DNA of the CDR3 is TGTGCCAGCGAAAGGGGCCGAACCTACGGGCAGTACTTC.

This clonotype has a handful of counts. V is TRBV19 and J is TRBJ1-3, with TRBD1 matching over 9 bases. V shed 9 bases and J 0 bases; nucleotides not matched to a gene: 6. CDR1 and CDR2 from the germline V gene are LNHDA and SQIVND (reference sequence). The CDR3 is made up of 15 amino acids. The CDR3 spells CASRDRAYSGNTIYF. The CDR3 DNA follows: TGTGCCAGCCGGGACAGGGCTTACTCTGGAAACACCATATATTTT.

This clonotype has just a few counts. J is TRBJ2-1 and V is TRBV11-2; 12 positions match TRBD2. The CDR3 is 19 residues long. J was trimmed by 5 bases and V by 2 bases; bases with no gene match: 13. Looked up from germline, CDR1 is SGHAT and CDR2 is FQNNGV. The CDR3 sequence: CASSLYAGASGRGDNEQFF. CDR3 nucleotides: TGTGCCAGCAGCTTATATGCAGGGGCTAGCGGGAGGGGGGACAATGAGCAGTTCTTC.

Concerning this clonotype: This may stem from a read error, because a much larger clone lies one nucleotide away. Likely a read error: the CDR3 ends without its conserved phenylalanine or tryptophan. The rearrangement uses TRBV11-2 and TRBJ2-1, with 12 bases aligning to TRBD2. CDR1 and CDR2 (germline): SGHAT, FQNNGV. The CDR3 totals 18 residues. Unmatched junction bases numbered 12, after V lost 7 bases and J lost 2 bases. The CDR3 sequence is CASKESGTSGRAYNEQFS. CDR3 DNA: TGTGCCAGCAAAGAATCCGGGACTAGCGGGCGAGCCTACAATGAGCAGTTCTCC.

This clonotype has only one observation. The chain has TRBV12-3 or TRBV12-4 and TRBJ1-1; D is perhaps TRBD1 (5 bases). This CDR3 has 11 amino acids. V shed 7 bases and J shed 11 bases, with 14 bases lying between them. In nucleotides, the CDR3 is TGTGCCAGCACCGTGGGGGGACGGGCTTTCTTT. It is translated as CASTVGGRAFF.

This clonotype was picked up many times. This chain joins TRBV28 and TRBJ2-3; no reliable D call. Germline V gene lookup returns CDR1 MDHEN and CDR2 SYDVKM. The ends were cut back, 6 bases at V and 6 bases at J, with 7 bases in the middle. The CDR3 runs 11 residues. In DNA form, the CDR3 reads TGTGCCAGCAGCCAATTTGATACGCAGTATTTT. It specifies CASSQFDTQYF.

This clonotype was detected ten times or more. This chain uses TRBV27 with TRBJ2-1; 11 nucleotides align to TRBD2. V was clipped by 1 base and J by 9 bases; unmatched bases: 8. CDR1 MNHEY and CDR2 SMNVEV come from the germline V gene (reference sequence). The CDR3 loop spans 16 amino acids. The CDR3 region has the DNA TGTGCCAGCAGTTTATTAGTAGCGGGAGGGTTTGGTGAGCAGTTCTTC. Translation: CASSLLVAGGFGEQFF.

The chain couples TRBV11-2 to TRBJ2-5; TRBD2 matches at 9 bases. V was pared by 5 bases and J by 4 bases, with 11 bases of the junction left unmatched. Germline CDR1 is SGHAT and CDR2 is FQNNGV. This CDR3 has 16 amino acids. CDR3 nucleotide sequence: TGTGCCAGCAGCCAAGAAGTAGCGGGAGAACGAGAGACCCAGTACTTC. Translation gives CASSQEVAGERETQYF.

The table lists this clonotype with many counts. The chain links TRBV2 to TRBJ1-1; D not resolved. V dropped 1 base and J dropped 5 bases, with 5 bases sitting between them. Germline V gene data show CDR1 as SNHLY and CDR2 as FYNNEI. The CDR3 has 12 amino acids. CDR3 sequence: CASSEGRTEAFF. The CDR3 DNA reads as TGTGCCAGCAGTGAAGGGAGGACTGAAGCTTTCTTT.

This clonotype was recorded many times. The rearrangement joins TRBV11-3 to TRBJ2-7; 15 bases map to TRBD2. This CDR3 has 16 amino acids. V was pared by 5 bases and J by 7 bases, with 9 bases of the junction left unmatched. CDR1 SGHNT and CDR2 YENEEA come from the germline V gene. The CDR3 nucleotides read TGTGCCAGCAGCGCCTGGACTAGCGGGAGGGCTAATGAGCAGTACTTC. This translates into CASSAWTSGRANEQYF.

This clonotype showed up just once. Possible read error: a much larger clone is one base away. CDR3: CASSPILNAFGNSYEQYF. DNA of the CDR3: TGTGCCAGCAGCCCGATTTTGAATGCTTTCGGGAACTCCTACGAGCAGTACTTC. The J gene is TRBJ2-7, the V gene TRBV6-1; tentatively, D is TRBD2 (5 bases). Trimming took off 6 bases at V and 0 bases at J, with 24 bases between the two ends. Germline CDR1 MNHNS, CDR2 SASEGT. CDR3 size: 18 residues.

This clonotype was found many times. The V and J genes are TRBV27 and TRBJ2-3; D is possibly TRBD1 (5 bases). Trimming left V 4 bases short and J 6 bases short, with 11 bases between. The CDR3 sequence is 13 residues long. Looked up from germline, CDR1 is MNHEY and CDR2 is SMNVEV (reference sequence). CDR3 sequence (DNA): TGTGCCAGCAGTTCCAGGGTTTTTGATACGCAGTATTTT. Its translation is CASSSRVFDTQYF.

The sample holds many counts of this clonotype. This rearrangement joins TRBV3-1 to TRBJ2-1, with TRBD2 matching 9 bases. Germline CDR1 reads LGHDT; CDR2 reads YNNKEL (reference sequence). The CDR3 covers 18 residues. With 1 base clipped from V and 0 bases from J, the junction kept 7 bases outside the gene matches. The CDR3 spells CASSQAASGKISYNEQFF. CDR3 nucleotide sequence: TGTGCCAGCAGCCAAGCGGCTAGCGGGAAAATCTCCTACAATGAGCAGTTCTTC.

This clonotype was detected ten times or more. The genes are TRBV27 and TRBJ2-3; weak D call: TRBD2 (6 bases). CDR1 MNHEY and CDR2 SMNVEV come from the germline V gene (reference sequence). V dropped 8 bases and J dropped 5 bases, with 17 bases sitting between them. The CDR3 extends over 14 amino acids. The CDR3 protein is CASGGSSAVDTQYF. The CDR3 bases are TGTGCCAGCGGGGGGAGTTCGGCAGTAGATACGCAGTATTTT.

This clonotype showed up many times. The CDR3 spells CASSLMTRVDQPQHF. The CDR3 DNA reads as TGTGCCAGCAGCCTTATGACCAGGGTAGATCAGCCCCAGCATTTT. The V gene is TRBV6-1, the J gene TRBJ1-5; possible D gene TRBD1, 5 bases. Germline V gives CDR1 MNHNS, CDR2 SASEGT. This CDR3 has 15 residues. V shed 6 bases and J shed 5 bases, with 17 bases lying between them.

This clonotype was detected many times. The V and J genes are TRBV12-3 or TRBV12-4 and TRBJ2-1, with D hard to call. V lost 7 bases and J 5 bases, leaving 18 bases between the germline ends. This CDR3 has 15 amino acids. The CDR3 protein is CASTLSLGGNNEQFF. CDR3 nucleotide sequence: TGTGCCAGCACCTTATCTCTGGGCGGAAACAATGAGCAGTTCTTC.

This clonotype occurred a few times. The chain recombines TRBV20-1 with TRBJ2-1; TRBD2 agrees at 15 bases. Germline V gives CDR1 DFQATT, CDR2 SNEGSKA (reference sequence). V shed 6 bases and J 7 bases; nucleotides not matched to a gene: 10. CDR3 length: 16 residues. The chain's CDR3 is CSAPGLAGGTRNEQFF. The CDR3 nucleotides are TGCAGTGCCCCAGGACTAGCGGGAGGGACACGGAATGAGCAGTTCTTC.

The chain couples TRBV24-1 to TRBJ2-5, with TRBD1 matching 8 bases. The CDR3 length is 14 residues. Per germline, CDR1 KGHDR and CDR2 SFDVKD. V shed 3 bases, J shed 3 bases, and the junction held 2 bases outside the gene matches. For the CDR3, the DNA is TGTGCCACCAGTGATCGGACAGGGAAAGAGACCCAGTACTTC. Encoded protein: CATSDRTGKETQYF.

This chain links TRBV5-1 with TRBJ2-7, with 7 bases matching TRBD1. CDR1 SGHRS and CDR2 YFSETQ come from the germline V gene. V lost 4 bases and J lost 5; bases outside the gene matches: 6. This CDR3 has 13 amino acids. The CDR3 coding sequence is TGCGCCAGCAGCCCCGAGACAGGGCACGAGCAGTACTTC. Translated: CASSPETGHEQYF.